This T cell receptor (beta chain) was found in a study of T cells in Graves' hyperthyroidism and ophthalmopathy. The CDR3 regions of TCR beta were amplified from RNA transcripts. First-round RT-PCR of the TCR CDR3 relied on the HTBI primer set. TCRdb fed the multiplex PCR reads into MiXCR, producing one record per CDR3 protein. This sample carries about 510,000 distinct CDR3 sequences, around 15% of them seen once, and the ten largest clones take approximately 15%. This clonotype occurred many times. Germline V gene data show CDR1 as SNHLY and CDR2 as FYNNEI. V lost 0 bases and J lost 0, with 11 bases in between. This CDR3 spans 16 amino acids.

Sequencing was carried out using blood. J is TRBJ1-1 and V is TRBV2, with D uncertain. The TCR sequence derives from a woman in her thirties or forties with Graves' hyperthyroidism. The CDR3 DNA sequence: TGTGCCAGCAGTGAAGCGTCAACAGCTTTGAACACTGAAGCTTTCTTT. It translates to CASSEASTALNTEAFF.